The next 2 T cell receptor beta chains were all read from a single sample in a study of vaccination effects on CD4 cells after COVID-19. Profiled with immunoSEQ multiplex PCR; TCRdb holds only in-frame clones, not every one. There are about 46,000 clones in the sample; around 80% occur only once, and approximately 16% lies in the top ten. Peptide-pool stimulation followed by sequencing identified expanded antigen-specific CD4+ clonotypes in the ViraFEST assay. Subsequent to 10 days of culture, CD4+ T cells were isolated. All participants had two doses of either the BNT162b2 or mRNA-1273 vaccine. No antigen is known for these receptors. The sample was CD4+ T cells from PBMCs cultured with HCoV-OC43 spike peptides, taken after COVID-19 vaccination. Subset in this sample: HCoV-OC43 spike overlapping peptide pool stimulation. These receptors originate from a human donor who received a COVID-19 vaccine.

The V and J genes are TRBV6-2 or TRBV6-3 and TRBJ2-7; D unclear. The CDR3 spans 14 residues. The germline V and J ends were trimmed by 2 bases and 5 bases, with 13 bases remaining between them. The germline V gene encodes CDR1 MNHEY and CDR2 SVGEGT. The CDR3 protein is CASSYGQIRDEQYF. The CDR3 DNA sequence: TGTGCCAGCAGTTACGGTCAAATAAGGGACGAGCAGTACTTC.

The J gene is TRBJ2-1, the V gene TRBV18, with 11 bases fitting TRBD1. This CDR3 comprises 18 residues. Germline lookup yields CDR1 KGHSH and CDR2 LQKENI. The V and J ends lost 6 bases and 6 bases, in that order; junction bases with no gene match: 16. DNA for the CDR3: TGTGCCAGCTCGGTAAACGTCGGACAGGGGGCTGGCACCAATGAGCAGTTCTTC. Protein: CASSVNVGQGAGTNEQFF.